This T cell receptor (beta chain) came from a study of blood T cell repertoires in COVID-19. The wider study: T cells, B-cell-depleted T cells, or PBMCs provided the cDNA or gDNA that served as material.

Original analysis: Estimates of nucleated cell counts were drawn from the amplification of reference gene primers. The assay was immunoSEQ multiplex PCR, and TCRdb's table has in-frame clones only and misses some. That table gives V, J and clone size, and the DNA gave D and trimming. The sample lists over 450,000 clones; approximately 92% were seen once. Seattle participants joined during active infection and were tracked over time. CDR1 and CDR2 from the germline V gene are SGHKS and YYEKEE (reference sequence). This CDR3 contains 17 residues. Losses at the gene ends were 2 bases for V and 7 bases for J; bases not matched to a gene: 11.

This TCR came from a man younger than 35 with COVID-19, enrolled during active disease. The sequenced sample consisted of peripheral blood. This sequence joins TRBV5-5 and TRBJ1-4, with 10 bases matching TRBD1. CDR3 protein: CASSFSGTGDGVEKLFF. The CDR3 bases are TGTGCCAGCAGCTTCAGCGGGACAGGGGACGGAGTTGAAAAACTGTTTTTT.